This is a list of T cell receptor beta chains from one sample in a study of T-cell memory formation after mild COVID-19. Via MiXCR, TCRdb re-called the 5' RACE reads, giving one row per CDR3 protein. This sample has a few hundred thousand distinct CDR3 sequences; approximately 16% occur once, and the top ten carry about 22%. Source material: PBMCs or a T cell subset sorted from them (not recorded which). The receptors were sampled from a young man who had mild COVID-19 (a few samples of this study predate the infection). Cell type and time point are not known. The CDR3 runs from the conserved cysteine through the conserved F or W. D genes are given only for firm matches. The size entry is marked missing in some rows and otherwise reads once, few, many or a size class.

TRBV20-1,TRBJ1-2,NA,13,NA,TGCAGTGCTAGCCCGGGAGGGAACTATGGCTACACCTTC,CSASPGGNYGYTF
TRBV3-1,TRBJ2-5,many,14,NA,TGTGCCAGCAGCCCGTCCGGGACGGAGGAGACCCAGTACTTC,CASSPSGTEETQYF
TRBV5-4,TRBJ2-3,NA,13,NA,TGTGCCAGCATTGGGGACTCCACAGATACGCAGTATTTT,CASIGDSTDTQYF
TRBV12-5,TRBJ2-1,NA,15,TRBD2,TGTGCTAGTGGTCCCCCTAGCGGTTTCTACAATGAGCAGTTCTTC,CASGPPSGFYNEQFF
TRBV12-3/TRBV12-4,TRBJ2-3,NA,15,NA,TGTGCCAGCAGTTTATATCGGACTGCATCAGATACGCAGTATTTT,CASSLYRTASDTQYF
TRBV29-1,TRBJ1-1,NA,15,NA,TGCAGCGTGGTTGTGGCGGGTAGGAAAAACACTGAAGCTTTCTTT,CSVVVAGRKNTEAFF
TRBV5-1,TRBJ2-1,few,16,TRBD2,TGCGCCAGCAGCCGGGAGCGGGGCCCGCCAGAAAATGAGCAGTTCTTC,CASSRERGPPENEQFF
TRBV5-1,TRBJ2-7,many,14,NA,TGCGCCAGCAGCTTGACAGGGCCCACCTACGAGCAGTACTTC,CASSLTGPTYEQYF
TRBV5-1,TRBJ2-5,NA,15,NA,TGCGCCAGCAGCTTGGGCTCCGGCAGGGAAGAGACCCAGTACTTC,CASSLGSGREETQYF
TRBV29-1,TRBJ2-7,few,12,NA,TGCAGCGTCCTTTTTGTGTCCTACGAGCAGTACTTC,CSVLFVSYEQYF
TRBV27,TRBJ1-1,NA,15,TRBD1,TGTGCCAGCAGTTTTTCGACAGGGACGTACACTGAAGCTTTCTTT,CASSFSTGTYTEAFF
TRBV11-2,TRBJ1-1,NA,13,NA,TGTGCCAGCAGGGCGGGGGGCGGCACTGAAGCTTTCTTT,CASRAGGGTEAFF
TRBV5-1,TRBJ1-1,NA,16,TRBD1,TGCGCCAGCAGCCCTGACAGGGGGAACATGAACACTGAAGCTTTCTTT,CASSPDRGNMNTEAFF
TRBV12-3/TRBV12-4,TRBJ2-4,NA,15,NA,TGTGCCAGCAGTGGAGACAGAATTGCCAAAAACATTCAGTACTTC,CASSGDRIAKNIQYF
TRBV29-1,TRBJ2-7,few,11,NA,TGCAGCGTATCGGCAGCCTACGAGCAGTACTTC,CSVSAAYEQYF
TRBV19,TRBJ1-5,NA,14,NA,TGTGCCAGTAGTCCAGGGATTCCCAATCAGCCCCAGCATTTT,CASSPGIPNQPQHF
TRBV7-3,TRBJ1-1,few,13,NA,TGTGCCAGCAGCCACGGGGAGAACACTGAAGCTTTCTTT,CASSHGENTEAFF
TRBV10-3,TRBJ1-1,NA,15,NA,TGTGCCATCAGTGATTTGGGAAAGGGGAACACTGAAGCTTTCTTT,CAISDLGKGNTEAFF
TRBV5-1,TRBJ2-1,NA,14,NA,TGCGCCAGCAGCTGGCCGCCCTACTACAATGAGCAGTTCTTC,CASSWPPYYNEQFF
TRBV9,TRBJ2-5,NA,13,NA,TGTGCCAGCAGCGCGGGACAACAAGAGACCCAGTACTTC,CASSAGQQETQYF
TRBV4-1,TRBJ1-4,NA,15,NA,TGCGCCAGCAGCCATCCGGTTCGTGATAATGAAAAACTGTTTTTT,CASSHPVRDNEKLFF
TRBV12-3/TRBV12-4,TRBJ2-3,many,15,TRBD2,TGTGCCAGCAGCTATCGTAGCGGGGGGCAGAATACGCAGTATTTT,CASSYRSGGQNTQYF